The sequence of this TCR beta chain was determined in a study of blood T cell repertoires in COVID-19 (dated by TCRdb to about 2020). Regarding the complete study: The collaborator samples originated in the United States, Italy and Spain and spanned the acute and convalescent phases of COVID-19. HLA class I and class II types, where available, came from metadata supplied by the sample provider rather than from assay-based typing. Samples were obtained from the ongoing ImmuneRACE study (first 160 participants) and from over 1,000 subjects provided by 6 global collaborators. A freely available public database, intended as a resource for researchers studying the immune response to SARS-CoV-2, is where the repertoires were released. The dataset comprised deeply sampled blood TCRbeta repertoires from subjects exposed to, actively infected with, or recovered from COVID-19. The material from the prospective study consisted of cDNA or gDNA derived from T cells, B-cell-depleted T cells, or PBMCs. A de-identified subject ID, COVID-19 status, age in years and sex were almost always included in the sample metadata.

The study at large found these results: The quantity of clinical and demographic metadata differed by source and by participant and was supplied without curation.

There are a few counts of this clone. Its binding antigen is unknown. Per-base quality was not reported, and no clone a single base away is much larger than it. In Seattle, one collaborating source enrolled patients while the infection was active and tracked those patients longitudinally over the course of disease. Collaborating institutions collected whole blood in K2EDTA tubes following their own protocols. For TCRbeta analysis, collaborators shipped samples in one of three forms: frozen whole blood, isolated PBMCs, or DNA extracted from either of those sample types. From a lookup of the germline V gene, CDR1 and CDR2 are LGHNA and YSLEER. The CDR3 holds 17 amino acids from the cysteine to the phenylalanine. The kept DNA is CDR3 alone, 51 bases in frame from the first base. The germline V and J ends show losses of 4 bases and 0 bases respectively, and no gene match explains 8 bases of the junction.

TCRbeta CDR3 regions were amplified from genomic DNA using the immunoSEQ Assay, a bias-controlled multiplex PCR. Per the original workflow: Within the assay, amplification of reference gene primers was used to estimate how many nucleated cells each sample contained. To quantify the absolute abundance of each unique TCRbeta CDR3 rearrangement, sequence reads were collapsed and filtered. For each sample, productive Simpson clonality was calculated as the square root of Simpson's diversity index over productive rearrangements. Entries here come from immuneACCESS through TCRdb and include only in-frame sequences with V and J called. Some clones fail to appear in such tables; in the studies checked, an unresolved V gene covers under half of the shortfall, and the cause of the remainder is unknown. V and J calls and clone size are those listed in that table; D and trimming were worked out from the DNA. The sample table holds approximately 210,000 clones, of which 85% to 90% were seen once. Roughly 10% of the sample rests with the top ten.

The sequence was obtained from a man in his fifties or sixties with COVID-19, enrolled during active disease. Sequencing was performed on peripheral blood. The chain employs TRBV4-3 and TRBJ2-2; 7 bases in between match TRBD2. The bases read TGCGCCAGCAGCCCCTTCGGGGGGTCGGCGAACACCGGGGAGCTGTTTTTT. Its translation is CASSPFGGSANTGELFF.